The T cell receptor (beta chain) under discussion was sequenced for a study of blood T cells in healthy people across ages. V was cut by 4 bases and J by 2 bases, with 12 bases left in between. The CDR3 has 14 amino acids. The germline CDR1 and CDR2 sequences are SGHVS and FNYEAQ. Using a J-beta primer mix together with a sample-barcoded 5' primer, a second PCR was run for roughly 6 to 12 cycles. With 12 random nucleotides, a template-switch adaptor tagged each individual cDNA molecule. TCRdb reanalysed the 5' RACE reads using MiXCR and keeps one entry per CDR3 protein. The data hold approximately 2,000,000 distinct CDR3 sequences, with approximately 40% observed a single time.

The rearrangement links TRBV7-6 to TRBJ2-7; D unclear. The sequence derives from a human donor in good health. Sequences were obtained from blood. CDR3 DNA sequence: TGTGCCAGCAGCTCGCCCCCTACGACCTACGAGCAGTACTTC. It translates to CASSSPPTTYEQYF. The full variable domain, completed using reference TRBV7-6 and TRBJ2-7, is GAGVSQSPRYKVTKRGQDVALRCDPISGHVSLYWYRQALGQGPEFLTYFNYEAQQDKSGLPNDRFSAERPEGSISTLTIQRTEQRDSAMYRCASSSPPTTYEQYFGPGTRLTVT.